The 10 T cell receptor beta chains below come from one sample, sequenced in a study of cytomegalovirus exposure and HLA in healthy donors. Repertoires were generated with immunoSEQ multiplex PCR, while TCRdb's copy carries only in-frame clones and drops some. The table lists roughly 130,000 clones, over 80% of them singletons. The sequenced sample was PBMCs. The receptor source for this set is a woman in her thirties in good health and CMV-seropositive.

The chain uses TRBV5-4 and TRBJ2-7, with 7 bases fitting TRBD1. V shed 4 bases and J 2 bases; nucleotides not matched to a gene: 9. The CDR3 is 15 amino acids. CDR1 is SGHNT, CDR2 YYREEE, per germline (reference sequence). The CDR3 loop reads CASSVGTGQTYEQYF. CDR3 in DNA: TGTGCCAGCAGCGTGGGAACGGGACAGACCTACGAGCAGTACTTC.

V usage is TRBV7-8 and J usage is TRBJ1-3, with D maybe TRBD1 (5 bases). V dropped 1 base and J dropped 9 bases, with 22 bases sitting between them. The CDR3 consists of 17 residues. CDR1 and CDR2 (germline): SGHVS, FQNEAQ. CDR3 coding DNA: TGTGCCAGCAGCTTAGGGCCTGGTGGCACCGGGAGGGGCACCATATATTTT. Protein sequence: CASSLGPGGTGRGTIYF.

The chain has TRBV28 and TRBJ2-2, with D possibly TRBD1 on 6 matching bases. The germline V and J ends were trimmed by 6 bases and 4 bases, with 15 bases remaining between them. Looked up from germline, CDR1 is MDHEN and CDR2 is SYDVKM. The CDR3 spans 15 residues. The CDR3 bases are TGTGCCAGCAGGCCGACAGGTCTCGGCACCGGGGAGCTGTTTTTT. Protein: CASRPTGLGTGELFF.

CDR3 protein: CASSYGTGPGTEAFF. Here the CDR3 DNA reads TGTGCCAGCAGTTACGGGACAGGGCCGGGCACTGAAGCTTTCTTT. The genes are TRBV6-5 and TRBJ1-1; 9 nucleotides match TRBD1. With V trimmed by 2 bases and J by 4 bases, 5 bases remained unmatched. In germline, CDR1 is MNHEY, CDR2 SVGAGI. The CDR3 is made up of 15 amino acids.

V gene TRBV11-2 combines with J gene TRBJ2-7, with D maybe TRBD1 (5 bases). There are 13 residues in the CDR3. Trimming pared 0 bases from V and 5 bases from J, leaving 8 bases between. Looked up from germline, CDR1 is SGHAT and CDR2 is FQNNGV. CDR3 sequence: CASSLDRAHEQYF. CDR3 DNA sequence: TGTGCCAGCAGCTTAGACAGGGCACACGAGCAGTACTTC.

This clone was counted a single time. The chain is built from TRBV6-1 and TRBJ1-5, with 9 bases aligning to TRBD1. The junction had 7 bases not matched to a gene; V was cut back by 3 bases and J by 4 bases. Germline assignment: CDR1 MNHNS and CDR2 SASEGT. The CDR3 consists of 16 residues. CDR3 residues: CASSDPGQGYNQPQHF. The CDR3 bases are TGTGCCAGCAGTGACCCCGGACAGGGGTATAATCAGCCCCAGCATTTT.

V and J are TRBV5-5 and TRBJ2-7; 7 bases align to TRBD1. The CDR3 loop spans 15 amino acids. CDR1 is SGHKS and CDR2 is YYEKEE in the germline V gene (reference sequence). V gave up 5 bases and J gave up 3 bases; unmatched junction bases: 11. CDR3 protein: CASSAAWDSNYEQYF. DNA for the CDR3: TGTGCCAGCAGTGCAGCCTGGGACAGTAACTACGAGCAGTACTTC.

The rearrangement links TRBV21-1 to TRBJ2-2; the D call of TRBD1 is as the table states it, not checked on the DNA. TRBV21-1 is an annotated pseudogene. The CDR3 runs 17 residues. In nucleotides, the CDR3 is TGTGCCAGCAGCAAAGCACGAAAGGGACAGGGGACCGGGGAGCTGTTTTTT. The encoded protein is CASSKARKGQGTGELFF.

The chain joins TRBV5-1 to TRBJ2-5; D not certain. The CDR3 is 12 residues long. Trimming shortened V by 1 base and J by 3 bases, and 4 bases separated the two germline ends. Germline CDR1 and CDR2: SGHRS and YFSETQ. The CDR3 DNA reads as TGCGCCAGCAGCTTGTATGAAGAGACCCAGTACTTC. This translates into CASSLYEETQYF. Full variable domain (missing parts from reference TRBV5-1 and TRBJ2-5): KAGVTQTPRYLIKTRGQQVTLSCSPISGHRSVSWYQQTPGQGLQFLFEYFSETQRNKGNFPGRFSGRQFSNSRSEMNVSTLELGDSALYLCASSLYEETQYFGPGTRLLVL.

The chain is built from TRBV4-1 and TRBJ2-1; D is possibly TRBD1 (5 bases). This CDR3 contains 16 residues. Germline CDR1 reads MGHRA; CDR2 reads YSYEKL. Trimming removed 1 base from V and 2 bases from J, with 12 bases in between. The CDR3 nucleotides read TGCGCCAGCAGCCAAGTGAGCAGGGCTCCCTACAATGAGCAGTTCTTC. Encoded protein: CASSQVSRAPYNEQFF.